This entry features one TCR beta chain sequence. Using a J-beta primer mix together with a sample-barcoded 5' primer, a second PCR was run for about 6 to 12 cycles. TCRdb used MiXCR to reprocess the 5' RACE reads, holding one entry per CDR3 protein. The sample comprises approximately 830,000 distinct CDR3 sequences, 62% of which are singletons, and 25% to 35% rests with the top ten. Trimming removed 7 bases at V and 0 bases at J, with 19 bases between. Germline CDR1 reads SNHLY; CDR2 reads FYNNEI. The CDR3 sequence is 16 residues long. This sample is drawn from a study of blood T cells in healthy people across ages.

The sample taken for sequencing was blood. The rearrangement joins TRBV2 to TRBJ2-7; TRBD1 might be the D (5 bases). This receptor was taken from a young man in good health. As DNA, the CDR3 is TGTGCCAGCACTCCCCAGGCAGGGCAGTCCTCCTACGAGCAGTACTTC. It specifies CASTPQAGQSSYEQYF.